The 31 T cell receptor beta chains in this list originate from one sample, sequenced in a study of control samples from healthy donors and cancer patients (dated by TCRdb to the early 2020s). Preparation of the library involved the immunoSEQ multiplex PCR assay. TCRdb provides this immuneACCESS table in a form limited to in-frame rearrangements. Some clones are lacking; in checked studies, under half of them reflect an unresolved V gene, and why the rest are absent is not known. For this sample the table gives about 120,000 clones, of which approximately 93% were detected only once. The ten largest clones represent 7.8% of the sample. Sequencing input: blood. These receptors were collected from a woman in her late teens or twenties in good health.

The chain couples TRBV6-4 to TRBJ2-3; tentatively, D is TRBD1 or TRBD2 (5 bases each). Germline CDR1 MRHNA, CDR2 SNTAGT. The CDR3 length is 15 residues. Trimming stripped 0 bases from V and 2 bases from J, with 9 bases between. The CDR3 DNA is TGTGCCAGCAGTGACTCGGGACGGGCCACAGATACGCAGTATTTT. Encoded protein: CASSDSGRATDTQYF.

J is TRBJ1-6 and V is TRBV30; 8 bases map to TRBD1. This CDR3 is built from 13 residues. V shed 4 bases, J shed 10 bases, and the junction held 6 bases outside the gene matches. CDR1 is GTSNPN, CDR2 SVGIG, per germline (reference sequence). Here the CDR3 reads CAWNQGARSPLHF. The CDR3 DNA reads TGTGCCTGGAATCAGGGGGCTCGATCACCCCTCCACTTT.

This clone was counted a few times. J is TRBJ2-7 and V is TRBV29-1; the match to TRBD1 covers 8 bases. The germline V gene encodes CDR1 SQVTM and CDR2 ANQGSEA. The V gene end was trimmed by 4 bases and the J gene end by 12 bases; junction bases not matched to a gene: 17. This CDR3 has 14 residues. In nucleotides, the CDR3 is TGCAGCGTTGTTTACCGAGACAGGGGTGTCCAACTGTACTTC. This sequence encodes CSVVYRDRGVQLYF.

The rearrangement joins TRBV9 to TRBJ2-3; no clear D. The V gene's germline CDR1 is SGDLS and CDR2 YYNGEE. The CDR3 length is 13 residues. Between the trimmed V and J ends, which lost 4 bases and 6 bases, there was a span of 12 bases. CDR3 in amino acids: CASSLAPADTQYF. CDR3 in DNA: TGTGCCAGCAGCTTGGCACCGGCGGATACGCAGTATTTT.

The chain joins TRBV6-2 or TRBV6-3 to TRBJ2-1; tentatively, D is TRBD2 (6 bases). V lost 2 bases and J 10 bases, leaving 15 bases between the germline ends. Germline-derived CDR1 and CDR2 are MNHEY and SVGEGT. The CDR3 runs to 14 residues. In DNA, the CDR3 is TGTGCCAGCAGTTACCCGCCCGGACTAAGGGAGCAGTTCTTC. As protein: CASSYPPGLREQFF.

The DNA of the CDR3 is TGTGCCAGCTCACCAGTTTTATCAGGGTTAAACTACGAGCAGTACTTC. Translating it yields CASSPVLSGLNYEQYF. The chain links TRBV18 to TRBJ2-7; weak D call: TRBD1 (5 bases). The CDR3 loop spans 16 amino acids. Deletions cut 2 bases from V and 3 bases from J, with 17 bases between. In germline, CDR1 is KGHSH, CDR2 LQKENI. Supplemented by reference TRBV18 and TRBJ2-7, the full variable domain reads NAGVMQNPRHLVRRRGQEARLRCSPMKGHSHVYWYRQLPEEGLKFMVYLQKENIIDESGMPKERFSAEFPKEGPSILRIQQVVRGDSAAYFCASSPVLSGLNYEQYFGPGTRLTVT.

J is TRBJ2-7 and V is TRBV28, with 10 positions matching TRBD1. The germline V gene has CDR1 MDHEN and CDR2 SYDVKM. This CDR3 is 15 amino acids long. The junction had 6 bases not matched to a gene; V was cut back by 5 bases and J by 2 bases. CDR3 nucleotide sequence: TGTGCCAGCAGTACCAACGGACAGGGGGCCTACGAGCAGTACTTC. It specifies CASSTNGQGAYEQYF.

This clone was seen many times. This chain joins TRBV2 and TRBJ1-6; tentative D call: TRBD1 (6 bases). Germline V gene data show CDR1 as SNHLY and CDR2 as FYNNEI. Trimming removed 8 bases from V and 8 bases from J, with 22 bases in between. The CDR3 contains 16 residues. CDR3 sequence reads: CASGKTGSGLDSPLHF. The DNA of the CDR3 is TGTGCCAGCGGAAAGACAGGATCGGGATTGGATTCACCCCTCCACTTT.

This chain links TRBV18 with TRBJ1-2; 8 bases are shared with TRBD1. CDR1 is KGHSH, CDR2 LQKENI, per germline. Trimming at V came to 3 bases and at J to 8 bases, leaving 5 bases not matched to a gene. The length of the CDR3 is 13 residues. In nucleotides, the CDR3 is TGTGCCAGCTCACCTCAGGGGGCAGACGGCTACACCTTC. Protein sequence: CASSPQGADGYTF.

CDR3 DNA sequence: TGTGCCAGCAGGGACCAGGGGGTGTACGGCTATGGCTACACCTTC. Translating gives CASRDQGVYGYGYTF. The chain recombines TRBV6-5 with TRBJ1-2, with TRBD1 matching 7 bases. V shed 6 bases and J 4 bases; nucleotides not matched to a gene: 11. CDR3 length: 15 residues. CDR1 and CDR2 (germline): MNHEY, SVGAGI.

The chain uses TRBV6-5 and TRBJ1-1; possible D gene TRBD1, 6 bases. The V gene lost 8 bases and the J gene lost 4 bases, with 17 bases spanning the gap. Germline CDR1 is MNHEY and CDR2 is SVGAGI. The CDR3 has 14 amino acids. Here the CDR3 DNA reads TGTGCCAGCCGAGTGGGGGGCGCCGGCACTGAAGCTTTCTTT. Translating gives CASRVGGAGTEAFF.

The chain couples TRBV29-1 to TRBJ2-2; TRBD1 matches at 10 bases. Trimming removed 7 bases from V and 6 bases from J; junction bases left unmatched: 8. Germline CDR1 SQVTM, CDR2 ANQGSEA. This CDR3 is 14 amino acids long. The CDR3 region has the DNA TGCAGCGCACGACAGGGGGCCTTCGCCGGGGAGCTGTTTTTT. It specifies CSARQGAFAGELFF.

CDR3 region: CASSLYGGGSGRTDTQYF. CDR3 bases: TGTGCCAGCAGTTTATACGGCGGCGGTTCGGGCCGCACAGATACGCAGTATTTT. The V and J genes are TRBV27 and TRBJ2-3; no definite D call. Per germline, CDR1 MNHEY and CDR2 SMNVEV (reference sequence). V lost 1 base to trimming and J lost 1 base, with 18 bases between them. The CDR3 has 18 amino acids.

The chain uses TRBV3-1 (or the pseudogene TRBV3-2) and TRBJ2-7; D gene unclear. The germline CDR1 and CDR2 sequences are LGHDT and YNNKEL (reference sequence). The ends were cut back, 2 bases at V and 4 bases at J, with 3 bases in the middle. This CDR3 spans 11 amino acids. The DNA for the CDR3 is TGTGCCAGCAGCCAAAAGTACGAGCAGTACTTC. Its translation is CASSQKYEQYF.

This chain uses TRBV27 with TRBJ1-5; 7 bases map to TRBD1. Germline V lookup: CDR1 MNHEY, CDR2 SMNVEV (reference sequence). The trim removed 3 bases at V and 2 bases at J, leaving 4 bases unmatched. The CDR3 contains 15 residues. CDR3 residues: CASSLTGLGNQPQHF. The CDR3 DNA is TGTGCCAGCAGTTTGACAGGGTTGGGCAATCAGCCCCAGCATTTT.

The chain joins TRBV4-1 to TRBJ1-5; no definite D call. Trimming left V 4 bases short and J 6 bases short, with 19 bases between. Looked up from germline, CDR1 is MGHRA and CDR2 is YSYEKL. The CDR3 contains 16 residues. The CDR3 region has the DNA TGCGCCAGCAGCCCTAAAGGGCAGATAGAGGCTCAGCCCCAGCATTTT. Amino acids: CASSPKGQIEAQPQHF.

This clone was recorded only once. V gene TRBV5-5 combines with J gene TRBJ1-5; 7 bases are shared with TRBD1. V gave up 0 bases and J gave up 6 bases; unmatched junction bases: 9. The CDR3 covers 16 residues. Germline V gene lookup returns CDR1 SGHKS and CDR2 YYEKEE (reference sequence). The CDR3 protein is CASSLEFTGVGQPQHF. As DNA, the CDR3 is TGTGCCAGCAGCTTGGAGTTTACAGGGGTCGGTCAGCCCCAGCATTTT.

V gene TRBV5-4 combines with J gene TRBJ2-7; 9 positions match TRBD2. CDR1 is SGHNT and CDR2 is YYREEE in the germline V gene (reference sequence). J gave up 4 bases and V 4 bases, and 3 bases lay outside the gene matches. The length of the CDR3 is 13 residues. CDR3 region: CASSLAGKYEQYF. The CDR3 DNA is TGTGCCAGCAGCCTAGCGGGAAAATACGAGCAGTACTTC. Combining the CDR3 with reference TRBV5-4 and TRBJ2-7 gives the whole variable domain ETGVTQSPTHLIKTRGQQVTLRCSSQSGHNTVSWYQQALGQGPQFIFQYYREEENGRGNFPPRFSGLQFPNYSSELNVNALELDDSALYLCASSLAGKYEQYFGPGTRLTVT.

The chain links TRBV29-1 to TRBJ2-3; 10 positions match TRBD1. This CDR3 comprises 14 residues. Germline CDR1 reads SQVTM; CDR2 reads ANQGSEA. The junction had 1 base not matched to a gene; V was cut back by 2 bases and J by 2 bases. DNA of the CDR3: TGCAGCGTTGAACGACAGGGGGCCACAGATACGCAGTATTTT. Translation: CSVERQGATDTQYF.

The gene calls are TRBV28 and TRBJ1-2; 8 bases agree with TRBD1. The V gene end was trimmed by 2 bases and the J gene end by 8 bases; junction bases not matched to a gene: 10. The CDR3 consists of 15 residues. CDR1 MDHEN and CDR2 SYDVKM come from the germline V gene. CDR3 sequence reads: CASSLGGQGAKGYTF. For the CDR3, the DNA is TGTGCCAGCAGTTTAGGTGGCCAGGGGGCAAAAGGCTACACCTTC.

The J gene is TRBJ2-3, the V gene TRBV7-2; D may correspond to TRBD1 or TRBD2 (5 bases each). Trimming removed 2 bases at V and 5 bases at J, with 20 bases between. This CDR3 comprises 17 residues. Germline CDR1 SGHTA, CDR2 FQGNSA. The CDR3 is CASSLRHRDLTIDTQYF. In DNA, the CDR3 is TGTGCCAGCAGCTTACGCCACCGGGACCTCACTATAGATACGCAGTATTTT. The whole variable domain, remainder taken from reference TRBV7-2 and TRBJ2-3, is GAGVSQSPSNKVTEKGKDVELRCDPISGHTALYWYRQSLGQGLEFLIYFQGNSAPDKSGLPSDRFSAERTGGSVSTLTIQRTQQEDSAVYLCASSLRHRDLTIDTQYFGPGTRLTVL.

V usage is TRBV6-5 and J usage is TRBJ1-1, with D possibly matching TRBD1 (5 bases). V was clipped by 2 bases and J by 6 bases, with 10 bases between them. The CDR3 is 13 residues long. The germline V gene has CDR1 MNHEY and CDR2 SVGAGI. The CDR3 DNA follows: TGTGCCAGCAGTTACGCGACCAGGGCTGAAGCTTTCTTT. Translation: CASSYATRAEAFF.

The V and J genes are TRBV30 and TRBJ1-6, with D possibly TRBD1 on 6 matching bases. The CDR3 is made up of 14 amino acids. The germline gives CDR1 GTSNPN, CDR2 SVGIG (reference sequence). Trimming removed 2 bases at V and 7 bases at J, with 12 bases between. The CDR3 DNA is TGTGCCTGGAGTTCGGGACACGGCAATTCACCCCTCCACTTT. It codes for CAWSSGHGNSPLHF.

V and J are TRBV3-1 (or the pseudogene TRBV3-2) and TRBJ2-1; 11 nucleotides agree with TRBD2. V was pared by 4 bases and J by 0 bases, with 8 bases of the junction left unmatched. The V gene's germline CDR1 is LGHDT and CDR2 YNNKEL (reference sequence). The CDR3 runs 18 residues. As DNA, the CDR3 is TGTGCCAGCAGCCGAATAGCGGGAGGGGGGGGCTCCTACAATGAGCAGTTCTTC. Protein: CASSRIAGGGGSYNEQFF.

V and J are TRBV30 and TRBJ1-5; D remains unclear. Germline V gene data show CDR1 as GTSNPN and CDR2 as SVGIG (reference sequence). The ends were cut back, 2 bases at V and 4 bases at J, with 24 bases in the middle. The CDR3 is made up of 18 amino acids. The CDR3 DNA follows: TGTGCCTGGAGTTCACCTCGACAAAGGGATTTTCGTAATCAGCCCCAGCATTTT. This translates into CAWSSPRQRDFRNQPQHF.

The CDR3, as DNA: TGTGCCAGCAGTTTACGAACTAACTATGGCTACACCTTC. The encoded protein is CASSLRTNYGYTF. The chain combines TRBV28 with TRBJ1-2; unclear D gene. Germline V CDR1 and CDR2: MDHEN, SYDVKM. There are 13 residues in the CDR3. Trimming shortened V by 2 bases and J by 0 bases, and 4 bases separated the two germline ends.

The CDR3 DNA sequence: TGTGCCAGCAGCTCCCTACAGGGTGGAGATGAAAAACTGTTTTTT. Translated, it gives CASSSLQGGDEKLFF. The chain links TRBV5-5 to TRBJ1-4; possible D gene TRBD1, 6 bases. Deletions cut 3 bases from V and 6 bases from J, with 15 bases between. The length of the CDR3 is 15 residues. CDR1 and CDR2 (germline): SGHKS, YYEKEE (reference sequence).

The chain employs TRBV18 and TRBJ2-1; no definite D call. The CDR3 has 12 residues. The germline V gene encodes CDR1 KGHSH and CDR2 LQKENI. V was pared by 3 bases and J by 2 bases, with 2 bases between. CDR3 nucleotide sequence: TGTGCCAGCTCACCCCCCTACAATGAGCAGTTCTTC. Its translation: CASSPPYNEQFF.

This clone was observed once. V usage is TRBV10-3 and J usage is TRBJ1-1, with D tentatively TRBD1 (5 bases). The CDR3 is made up of 13 amino acids. V was trimmed by 3 bases and J by 4 bases, leaving 9 bases between them. Germline V gene data show CDR1 as ENHRY and CDR2 as SYGVKD. CDR3 in amino acids: CAISDSRGTEAFF. CDR3 sequence (DNA): TGTGCCATCAGTGATAGTAGGGGCACTGAAGCTTTCTTT.

This chain links TRBV18 with TRBJ2-1, with TRBD2 identical over 7 bases. The trim removed 3 bases at V and 4 bases at J, leaving 12 bases unmatched. The CDR3 totals 17 residues. Germline V gene lookup returns CDR1 KGHSH and CDR2 LQKENI. The CDR3 loop reads CASSPAFRAGEYNEQFF. CDR3 in DNA: TGTGCCAGCTCACCCGCCTTTCGTGCGGGAGAGTACAATGAGCAGTTCTTC.

The J gene is TRBJ1-2, the V gene TRBV4-2; possible D gene TRBD1, 6 bases. The length of the CDR3 is 15 residues. Germline loops: CDR1 LGHNA, CDR2 YNFKEQ. Trimming shortened V by 0 bases and J by 8 bases, and 16 bases separated the two germline ends. As DNA, the CDR3 is TGTGCCAGCAGCCAAGATCCAGGGGCGGTGAACGGCTACACCTTC. It is translated as CASSQDPGAVNGYTF.